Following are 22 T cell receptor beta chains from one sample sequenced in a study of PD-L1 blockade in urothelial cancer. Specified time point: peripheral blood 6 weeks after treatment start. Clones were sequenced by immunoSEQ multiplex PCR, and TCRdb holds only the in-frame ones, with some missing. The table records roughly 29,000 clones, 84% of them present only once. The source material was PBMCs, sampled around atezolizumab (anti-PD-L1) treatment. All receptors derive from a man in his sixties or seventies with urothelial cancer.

The CDR3 reads CSSAGGETQYF. CDR3 in DNA: TGCAGCTCAGCGGGGGGGGAGACCCAGTACTTC. This chain joins TRBV20-1 and TRBJ2-5; TRBD2 matches 10 bases. Per the germline V gene, CDR1 is DFQATT and CDR2 is SNEGSKA (reference sequence). This CDR3 region has 11 residues.

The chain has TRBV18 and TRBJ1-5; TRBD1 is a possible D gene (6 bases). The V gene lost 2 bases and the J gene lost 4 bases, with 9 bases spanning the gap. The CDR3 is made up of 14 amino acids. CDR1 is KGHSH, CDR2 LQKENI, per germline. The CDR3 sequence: CASSPETGNQPQHF. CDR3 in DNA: TGTGCCAGCTCACCAGAAACAGGGAATCAGCCCCAGCATTTT.

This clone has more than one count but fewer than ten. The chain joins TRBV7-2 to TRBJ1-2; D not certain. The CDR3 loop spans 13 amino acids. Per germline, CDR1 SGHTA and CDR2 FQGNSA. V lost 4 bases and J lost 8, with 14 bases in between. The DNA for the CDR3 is TGTGCCAGCAGCTATGGAGGGTTGGCGGGCTACACCTTC. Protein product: CASSYGGLAGYTF.

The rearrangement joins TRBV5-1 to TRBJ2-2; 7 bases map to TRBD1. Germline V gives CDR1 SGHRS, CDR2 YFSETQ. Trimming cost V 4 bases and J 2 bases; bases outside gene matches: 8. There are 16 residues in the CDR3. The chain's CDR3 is CASSPPTGTNTGELFF. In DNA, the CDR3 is TGCGCCAGCAGCCCACCGACAGGGACCAACACCGGGGAGCTGTTTTTT.

The CDR3 loop is CASSGDTQYF. DNA for the CDR3: TGTGCCAGCAGCGGGGATACGCAGTATTTT. The chain carries TRBV6-1 and TRBJ2-3; D is ambiguous. With 6 bases removed from V and 6 bases from J, the gap between germline ends came to 4 bases. This CDR3 has 10 residues. The germline V gene has CDR1 MNHNS and CDR2 SASEGT.

CDR3 region: CASSEIYTGELFF. The CDR3 DNA is TGTGCCAGCAGTGAAATATACACCGGGGAGCTGTTTTTT. This rearrangement joins TRBV6-1 to TRBJ2-2; no definite D call. The V end was cut by 2 bases, the J end by 3 bases, with 4 bases between. This CDR3 contains 13 residues. Germline CDR1 reads MNHNS; CDR2 reads SASEGT.

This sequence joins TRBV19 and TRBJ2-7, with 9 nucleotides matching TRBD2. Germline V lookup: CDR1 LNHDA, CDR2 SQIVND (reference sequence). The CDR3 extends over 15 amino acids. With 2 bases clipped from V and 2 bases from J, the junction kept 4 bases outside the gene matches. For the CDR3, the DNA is TGTGCCAGTAGTATACGGAGCGGGAGGCCCTACGAGCAGTACTTC. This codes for CASSIRSGRPYEQYF.

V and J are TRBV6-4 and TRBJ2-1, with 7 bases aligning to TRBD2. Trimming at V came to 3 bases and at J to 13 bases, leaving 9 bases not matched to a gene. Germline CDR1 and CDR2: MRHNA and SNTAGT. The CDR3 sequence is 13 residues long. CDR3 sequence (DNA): TGTGCCAGCAGTGAATTGACCAGCGGGACTCAGTTCTTC. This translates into CASSELTSGTQFF.

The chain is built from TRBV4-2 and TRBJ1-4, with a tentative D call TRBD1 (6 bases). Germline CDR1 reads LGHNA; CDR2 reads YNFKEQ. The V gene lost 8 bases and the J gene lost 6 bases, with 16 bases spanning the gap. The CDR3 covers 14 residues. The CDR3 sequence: CASGRGGDYEKLFF. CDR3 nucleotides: TGTGCCAGCGGCAGAGGGGGGGATTATGAAAAACTGTTTTTT.

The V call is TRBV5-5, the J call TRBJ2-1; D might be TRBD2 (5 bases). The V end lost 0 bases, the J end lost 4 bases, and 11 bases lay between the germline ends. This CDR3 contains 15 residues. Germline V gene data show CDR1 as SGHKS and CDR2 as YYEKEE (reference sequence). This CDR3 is CASSLGELMYNEQFF. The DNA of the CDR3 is TGTGCCAGCAGCTTGGGGGAGCTCATGTACAATGAGCAGTTCTTC.

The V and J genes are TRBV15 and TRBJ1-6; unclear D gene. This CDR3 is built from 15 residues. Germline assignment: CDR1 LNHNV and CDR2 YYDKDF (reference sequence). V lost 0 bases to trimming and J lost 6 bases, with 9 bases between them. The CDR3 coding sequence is TGTGCCACCAGCAGAGATCTAAGTGGTAATTCACCCCTCCACTTT. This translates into CATSRDLSGNSPLHF. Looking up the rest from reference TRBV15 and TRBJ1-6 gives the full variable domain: DAMVIQNPRYQVTQFGKPVTLSCSQTLNHNVMYWYQQKSSQAPKLLFHYYDKDFNNEADTPDNFQSRRPNTSFCFLDIRSPGLGDTAMYLCATSRDLSGNSPLHFGNGTRLTVT.

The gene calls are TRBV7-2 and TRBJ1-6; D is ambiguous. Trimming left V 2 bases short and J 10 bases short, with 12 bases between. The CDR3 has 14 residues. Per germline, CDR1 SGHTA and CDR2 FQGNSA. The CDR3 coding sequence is TGTGCCAGCAGCTTAAGCCAGGTTAACTCACCCCTCCACTTT. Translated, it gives CASSLSQVNSPLHF.

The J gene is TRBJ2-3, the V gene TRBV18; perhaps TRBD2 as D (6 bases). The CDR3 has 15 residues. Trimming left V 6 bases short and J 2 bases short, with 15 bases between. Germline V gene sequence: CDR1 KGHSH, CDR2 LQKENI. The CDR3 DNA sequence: TGTGCCAGCTCCCGTTCGGGGCGGGACACAGATACGCAGTATTTT. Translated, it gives CASSRSGRDTDTQYF.

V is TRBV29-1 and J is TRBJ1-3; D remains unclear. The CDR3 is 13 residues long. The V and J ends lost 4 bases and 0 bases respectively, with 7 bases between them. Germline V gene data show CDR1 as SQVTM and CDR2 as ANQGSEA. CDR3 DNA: TGCAGCGTTGTTGGAGACTCTGGAAACACCATATATTTT. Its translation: CSVVGDSGNTIYF.

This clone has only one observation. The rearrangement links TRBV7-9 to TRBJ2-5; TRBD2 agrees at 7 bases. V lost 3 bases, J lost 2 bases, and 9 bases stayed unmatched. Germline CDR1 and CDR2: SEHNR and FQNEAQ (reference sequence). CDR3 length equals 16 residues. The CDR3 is CASSLRGVGLQETQYF. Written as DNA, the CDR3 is TGTGCCAGCAGCTTGAGAGGAGTGGGACTACAAGAGACCCAGTACTTC.

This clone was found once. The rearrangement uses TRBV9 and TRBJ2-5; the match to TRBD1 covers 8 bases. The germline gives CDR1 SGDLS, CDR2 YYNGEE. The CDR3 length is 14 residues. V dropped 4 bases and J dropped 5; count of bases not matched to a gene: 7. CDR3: CASSRTGRQETQYF. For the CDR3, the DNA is TGTGCCAGCAGCAGGACAGGGAGACAGGAGACCCAGTACTTC.

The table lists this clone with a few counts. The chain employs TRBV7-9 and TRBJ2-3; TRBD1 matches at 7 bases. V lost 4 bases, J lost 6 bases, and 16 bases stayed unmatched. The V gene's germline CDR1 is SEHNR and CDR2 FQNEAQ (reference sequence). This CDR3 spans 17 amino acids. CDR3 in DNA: TGTGCCAGCAGCTCCCCCTACCGGACAGGCTCACCGGATACGCAGTATTTT. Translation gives CASSSPYRTGSPDTQYF. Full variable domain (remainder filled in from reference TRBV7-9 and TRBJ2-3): DTGVSQNPRHKITKRGQNVTFRCDPISEHNRLYWYRQTLGQGPEFLTYFQNEAQLEKSRLLSDRFSAERPKGSFSTLEIQRTEQGDSAMYLCASSSPYRTGSPDTQYFGPGTRLTVL.

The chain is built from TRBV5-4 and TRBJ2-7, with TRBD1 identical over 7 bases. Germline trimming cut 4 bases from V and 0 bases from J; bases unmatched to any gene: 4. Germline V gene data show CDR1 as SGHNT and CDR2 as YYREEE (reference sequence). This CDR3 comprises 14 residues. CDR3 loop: CASSRDSSSYEQYF. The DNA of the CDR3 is TGTGCCAGCAGCCGGGACAGCAGCTCCTACGAGCAGTACTTC. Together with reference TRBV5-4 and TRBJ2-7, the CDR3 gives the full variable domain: ETGVTQSPTHLIKTRGQQVTLRCSSQSGHNTVSWYQQALGQGPQFIFQYYREEENGRGNFPPRFSGLQFPNYSSELNVNALELDDSALYLCASSRDSSSYEQYFGPGTRLTVT.

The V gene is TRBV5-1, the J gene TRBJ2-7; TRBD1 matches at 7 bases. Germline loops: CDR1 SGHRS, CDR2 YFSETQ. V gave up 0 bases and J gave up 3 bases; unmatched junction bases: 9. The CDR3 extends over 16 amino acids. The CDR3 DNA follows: TGCGCCAGCAGCTTGGTGACAGGGCGATTCGACTACGAGCAGTACTTC. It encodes CASSLVTGRFDYEQYF.

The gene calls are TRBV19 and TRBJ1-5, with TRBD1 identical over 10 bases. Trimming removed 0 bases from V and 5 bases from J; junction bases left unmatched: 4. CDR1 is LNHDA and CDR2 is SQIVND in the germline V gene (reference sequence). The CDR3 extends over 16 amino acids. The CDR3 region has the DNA TGTGCCAGTAGTATAGATGGACAGGGGGGACATCAGCCCCAGCATTTT. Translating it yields CASSIDGQGGHQPQHF.

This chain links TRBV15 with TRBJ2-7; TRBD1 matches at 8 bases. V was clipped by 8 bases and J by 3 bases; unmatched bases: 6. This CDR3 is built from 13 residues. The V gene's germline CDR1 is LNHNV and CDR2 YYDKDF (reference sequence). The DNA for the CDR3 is TGTGCCACCGGGACAGGCCTTTTCTACGAGCAGTACTTC. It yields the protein CATGTGLFYEQYF.

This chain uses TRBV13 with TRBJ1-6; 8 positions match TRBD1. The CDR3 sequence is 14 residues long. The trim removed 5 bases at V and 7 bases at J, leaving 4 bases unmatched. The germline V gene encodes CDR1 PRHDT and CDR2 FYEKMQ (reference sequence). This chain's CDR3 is CASSRTGKNSPLHF. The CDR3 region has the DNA TGTGCCAGCAGCCGGACAGGGAAGAATTCACCCCTCCACTTT.